The rows below give T cell receptor beta chains drawn from one sample of a study of blood T cell repertoires in COVID-19. The protocol was immunoSEQ multiplex PCR, while the TCRdb copy is restricted to in-frame clones and leaves out a portion. The data hold more than 30,000 clones, with roughly 84% observed a single time. The specimen sequenced was peripheral blood. The receptors shown here come from a man in his sixties with active COVID-19. CDR3s include the opening cysteine and the closing phenylalanine or tryptophan. The D gene is left open where the match is weak. The size entry is marked missing in some rows and otherwise reads once, few, many or a size class.

clone size,V gene,CDR3 length,D gene,J gene,CDR3 protein,CDR3 DNA
-,TRBV7-6,15,TRBD2,TRBJ2-2,CASSLEAGSTGELFF,TGTGCCAGCAGCTTAGAAGCGGGGTCCACCGGGGAGCTGTTTTTT
-,TRBV4-3,15,-,TRBJ2-7,CASSQMWSASHEQYF,TGCGCCAGCAGCCAAATGTGGAGTGCGTCCCACGAGCAGTACTTC
once,TRBV6-5,15,-,TRBJ1-4,CASSYQASTNEKLFF,TGTGCCAGCAGTTATCAGGCCTCAACTAATGAAAAACTGTTTTTT
-,TRBV3-1/TRBV3-2,14,-,TRBJ1-1,CASSTLGADTEAFF,TGTGCCAGCAGCACCCTTGGGGCTGACACTGAAGCTTTCTTT
-,TRBV6-5,11,-,TRBJ2-7,CASRRGDEQYF,TGTGCCAGCAGAAGAGGCGACGAGCAGTACTTC
-,TRBV6-2/TRBV6-3,20,TRBD2,TRBJ2-2,CASTPPPGLAGGTNTGELFF,TGTGCCAGCACCCCTCCACCGGGACTAGCGGGAGGAACGAACACCGGGGAGCTGTTTTTT
-,TRBV6-5,14,TRBD2,TRBJ2-7,CASSERGAPYEQYF,TGTGCCAGCAGCGAGCGGGGGGCCCCCTACGAGCAGTACTTC
-,TRBV19,15,TRBD1,TRBJ2-1,CASSIEGASYNEQFF,TGTGCCAGTAGTATCGAGGGGGCATCCTACAATGAGCAGTTCTTC
-,TRBV7-2,14,-,TRBJ2-5,CASSLGRIYRSQYF,TGTGCCAGCAGCTTAGGGCGAATCTACAGGTCGCAGTACTTC
once,TRBV28,16,TRBD1,TRBJ1-3,CASSTTGAGSGNTIYF,TGTGCCAGCAGCACCACAGGGGCCGGCTCTGGAAACACCATATATTTT
few,TRBV4-2,14,TRBD2,TRBJ2-7,CASSHGGGSYEQYF,TGTGCCAGCAGCCACGGCGGGGGGTCCTACGAGCAGTACTTC
few,TRBV6-6,15,-,TRBJ1-5,CASSGKTGPSTPQHF,TGTGCCAGCAGCGGAAAGACAGGTCCCAGTACGCCCCAGCATTTT
-,TRBV7-2,12,-,TRBJ1-5,CASSKDGGPQHF,TGTGCCAGCAGTAAAGACGGGGGTCCCCAGCATTTT
-,TRBV19,16,TRBD2,TRBJ2-1,CASSMGLAGGYNEQFF,TGTGCCAGTAGTATGGGACTAGCGGGAGGTTACAATGAGCAGTTCTTC
once,TRBV5-4,14,TRBD1,TRBJ1-2,CASSWDRGNYGYTF,TGTGCCAGCAGCTGGGACAGGGGTAACTATGGCTACACCTTC
once,TRBV30,14,-,TRBJ2-7,CAWSRRRGPYEQYF,TGTGCCTGGAGCAGAAGGCGGGGCCCCTACGAGCAGTACTTC
once,TRBV2,11,-,TRBJ2-1,CAVGADNEQFF,TGTGCCGTAGGAGCGGACAATGAGCAGTTCTTC
-,TRBV4-3,15,-,TRBJ1-2,CASSQDFGQNYGYTF,TGCGCCAGCAGCCAAGATTTCGGACAGAATTATGGCTACACCTTC
-,TRBV18,16,-,TRBJ2-2,CASSLAGTSNTGELFF,TGTGCCAGCTCACTTGCCGGGACAAGTAACACCGGGGAGCTGTTTTTT
-,TRBV5-6,12,-,TRBJ1-1,CASSSGSSEAFF,TGTGCCAGCAGCTCAGGGTCTTCTGAAGCTTTCTTT
few,TRBV6-5,15,-,TRBJ2-3,CASSYRNRATDTQYF,TGTGCCAGCAGTTACAGAAACAGGGCCACAGATACGCAGTATTTT
-,TRBV7-3,16,-,TRBJ2-3,CASSSLRDSFTDTQYF,TGTGCCAGCAGCTCTCTACGGGACTCATTCACAGATACGCAGTATTTT
-,TRBV6-2/TRBV6-3,14,TRBD2,TRBJ2-5,CASSYGRGRKTQYF,TGTGCCAGCAGTTACGGGAGGGGTCGGAAGACCCAGTACTTC